Shown below are 29 T cell receptor beta chains from a single sample sequenced in a study of control samples from healthy donors and cancer patients. Libraries were prepared by immunoSEQ multiplex PCR; TCRdb keeps only in-frame clonotypes and omits some of them. The sample consists of 73,000 or so clones, roughly 87% of them appearing once. The sample taken for sequencing was blood. These receptors all come from a woman aged 45-65 years in good health.

The chain carries TRBV2 and TRBJ1-1; TRBD1 agrees at 7 bases. Trimming took 6 bases from V and 0 from J; bases not matched to a gene: 4. Germline CDR1 and CDR2: SNHLY and FYNNEI. This CDR3 contains 14 residues. DNA of the CDR3: TGTGCCAGCAGCGAAACAGGGGTGAACACTGAAGCTTTCTTT. It specifies CASSETGVNTEAFF.

The chain uses TRBV5-1 and TRBJ2-5; D may be TRBD1 (5 bases). The CDR3 is 12 amino acids. CDR1 and CDR2 (germline): SGHRS, YFSETQ. V lost 1 base, J lost 5 bases, and 6 bases lay in between. CDR3 coding DNA: TGCGCCAGCAGCTTGAGGGGCGAGACCCAGTACTTC. Protein product: CASSLRGETQYF.

V gene TRBV24-1 combines with J gene TRBJ2-1; 12 positions agree with TRBD2. The germline gives CDR1 KGHDR, CDR2 SFDVKD. V dropped 6 bases and J dropped 8; count of bases not matched to a gene: 7. The CDR3 is made up of 15 amino acids. Written as DNA, the CDR3 is TGTGCCACCAGTAAGGCTAGCGGGAGGGTCGATGAGCAGTTCTTC. It is translated as CATSKASGRVDEQFF.

V is TRBV6-5 and J is TRBJ2-5; the match to TRBD1 covers 9 bases. With 2 bases clipped from V and 5 bases from J, the junction kept 3 bases outside the gene matches. The V gene's germline CDR1 is MNHEY and CDR2 SVGAGI. This CDR3 has 14 amino acids. The CDR3 sequence: CASSYAGQGETQYF. DNA of the CDR3: TGTGCCAGCAGTTACGCGGGACAGGGCGAGACCCAGTACTTC.

This sequence joins TRBV7-8 and TRBJ2-7; D remains ambiguous. The CDR3 is made up of 16 amino acids. Trimming left V 6 bases short and J 3 bases short, with 21 bases between. CDR1 and CDR2 (germline): SGHVS, FQNEAQ. The DNA for the CDR3 is TGTGCCAGCAGACTCCTGCCCTCTTCGGAACTCTACGAGCAGTACTTC. This codes for CASRLLPSSELYEQYF. The complete variable domain, with remaining parts taken from reference TRBV7-8 and TRBJ2-7, reads GAGVSQSPRYKVAKRGQDVALRCDPISGHVSLFWYQQALGQGPEFLTYFQNEAQLDKSGLPSDRFFAERPEGSVSTLKIQRTQQEDSAVYLCASRLLPSSELYEQYFGPGTRLTVT.

The chain combines TRBV30 with TRBJ2-7; D is perhaps TRBD1 (5 bases). The CDR3 loop spans 13 amino acids. In germline, CDR1 is GTSNPN, CDR2 SVGIG (reference sequence). V was clipped by 3 bases and J by 6 bases, with 15 bases between them. The CDR3 sequence: CAWSRSRAGEQYF. CDR3 DNA sequence: TGTGCCTGGAGCCGGAGCAGGGCAGGCGAGCAGTACTTC.

This chain's CDR3 is CASGPTPGTEAFF. The CDR3, as DNA: TGTGCCAGCGGTCCTACCCCGGGGACTGAAGCTTTCTTT. The rearrangement links TRBV25-1 to TRBJ1-1, with D unresolved. From germline, CDR1 is MGHDK and CDR2 SYGVNS. Trimming took 8 bases from V and 5 from J, leaving 15 bases between them. The length of the CDR3 is 13 residues.

The rearrangement uses TRBV9 and TRBJ2-1; 8 bases line up with TRBD2. The CDR3 sequence is 15 residues long. V dropped 4 bases and J dropped 0; count of bases not matched to a gene: 3. The germline V gene encodes CDR1 SGDLS and CDR2 YYNGEE. Here the CDR3 DNA reads TGTGCCAGCAGCTACAGCGGGAGCTCCTACAATGAGCAGTTCTTC. Translation gives CASSYSGSSYNEQFF.

This chain connects TRBV6-5 to TRBJ1-1; D gene ambiguous. This CDR3 has 13 amino acids. Trimming took 8 bases from V and 1 from J, leaving 11 bases between them. Germline CDR1 MNHEY, CDR2 SVGAGI. CDR3 sequence reads: CASGYRENTEAFF. The CDR3 nucleotides are TGTGCCAGCGGATACCGAGAGAACACTGAAGCTTTCTTT.

This clone appeared a few times. The chain combines TRBV5-1 with TRBJ1-1; possible D gene TRBD1, 6 bases. Trimming removed 3 bases from V and 1 base from J, with 13 bases in between. The CDR3 runs 15 residues. The germline CDR1 and CDR2 sequences are SGHRS and YFSETQ. In DNA form, the CDR3 reads TGCGCCAGCAGCTGGGGGGGACACCCGAACACTGAAGCTTTCTTT. Translated, it gives CASSWGGHPNTEAFF.

This chain connects TRBV9 to TRBJ2-3, with a weak D call TRBD2 (5 bases). Trimming left V 3 bases short and J 4 bases short, with 18 bases between. The length of the CDR3 is 16 residues. Germline V gene sequence: CDR1 SGDLS, CDR2 YYNGEE. This CDR3 reads CASSADFPGKADTQYF. DNA of the CDR3: TGTGCCAGCAGCGCCGACTTCCCGGGGAAGGCAGATACGCAGTATTTT.

This clone was detected only a few times. The V gene is TRBV2, the J gene TRBJ2-2, with D possibly being TRBD1 (5 bases). The CDR3 has 14 residues. Germline V gives CDR1 SNHLY, CDR2 FYNNEI. Trimming removed 2 bases from V and 3 bases from J, with 7 bases in between. The CDR3, as DNA: TGTGCCAGCAGTGAACAGGGTCACACCGGGGAGCTGTTTTTT. Its protein is CASSEQGHTGELFF.

The J gene is TRBJ2-1, the V gene TRBV7-9; D is possibly TRBD2 (6 bases). This CDR3 is 11 amino acids long. V lost 3 bases to trimming and J lost 10 bases, with 7 bases between them. CDR1 is SEHNR, CDR2 FQNEAQ, per germline (reference sequence). DNA of the CDR3: TGTGCCAGCAGCTTTCGGGAGGAGCAGTTCTTC. It yields the protein CASSFREEQFF. Full variable domain (remainder filled in from reference TRBV7-9 and TRBJ2-1): DTGVSQNPRHKITKRGQNVTFRCDPISEHNRLYWYRQTLGQGPEFLTYFQNEAQLEKSRLLSDRFSAERPKGSFSTLEIQRTEQGDSAMYLCASSFREEQFFGPGTRLTVL.

The chain couples TRBV11-2 to TRBJ2-7; D is uncertain. V gave up 2 bases and J gave up 4 bases, with 9 bases separating them. Germline CDR1 and CDR2: SGHAT and FQNNGV. The CDR3 consists of 13 residues. The CDR3 protein is CASSLNLVYEQYF. CDR3 nucleotide sequence: TGTGCCAGCAGCTTAAACCTCGTTTACGAGCAGTACTTC.

DNA of the CDR3: TGTGCCAGTAGTATGGCGGGGGCGAACACCGGGGAGCTGTTTTTT. The encoded protein is CASSMAGANTGELFF. The rearrangement uses TRBV19 and TRBJ2-2; 7 nucleotides agree with TRBD2. The ends lost 3 bases at V and 0 bases at J; junction bases unmatched: 1. The V gene's germline CDR1 is LNHDA and CDR2 SQIVND (reference sequence). This CDR3 has 15 residues.

CDR3 amino acids: CAWSVTGGQQYF. CDR3 nucleotides: TGTGCCTGGAGTGTAACAGGGGGCCAGCAGTACTTC. The chain uses TRBV30 and TRBJ2-7; 9 bases line up with TRBD1. Germline V gene sequence: CDR1 GTSNPN, CDR2 SVGIG (reference sequence). Trimming at V came to 0 bases and at J to 8 bases, leaving 2 bases not matched to a gene. This CDR3 is built from 12 residues.

The chain recombines TRBV28 with TRBJ2-7; a weak D match, TRBD2 (5 bases). This CDR3 has 12 amino acids. Germline lookup yields CDR1 MDHEN and CDR2 SYDVKM. V shed 7 bases and J shed 4 bases, with 11 bases lying between them. Here the CDR3 DNA reads TGTGCCAGCAAGGACTTCAAATACGAGCAGTACTTC. It is translated as CASKDFKYEQYF.

The rearrangement links TRBV9 to TRBJ1-4, with TRBD1 matching over 10 bases. Germline-derived CDR1 and CDR2 are SGDLS and YYNGEE. CDR3 size: 16 residues. V was clipped by 2 bases and J by 2 bases; unmatched bases: 3. CDR3 nucleotide sequence: TGTGCCAGCAGCGTCGGGACAGGGGCCACTAATGAAAAACTGTTTTTT. This sequence encodes CASSVGTGATNEKLFF.

The rearrangement joins TRBV27 to TRBJ2-7; 7 nucleotides match TRBD1. The germline gives CDR1 MNHEY, CDR2 SMNVEV (reference sequence). Germline trimming cut 2 bases from V and 4 bases from J; bases unmatched to any gene: 14. The length of the CDR3 is 17 residues. The CDR3 reads CASSLTIADRRFYEQYF. In nucleotides, the CDR3 is TGTGCCAGCAGTTTAACTATCGCGGACAGGAGATTTTACGAGCAGTACTTC.

The gene calls are TRBV10-3 and TRBJ1-1; 8 nucleotides line up with TRBD1. This CDR3 spans 14 amino acids. Germline loops: CDR1 ENHRY, CDR2 SYGVKD. V lost 2 bases, J lost 7 bases, and 6 bases stayed unmatched. The CDR3 nucleotides are TGTGCCATCAGTGAGGGGGACAGGAGTGATGAAGCTTTCTTT. Translated: CAISEGDRSDEAFF.

The V call is TRBV3-1 (or the pseudogene TRBV3-2), the J call TRBJ2-7; D call uncertain. This CDR3 region has 12 residues. V dropped 3 bases and J dropped 6 bases, with 9 bases sitting between them. The germline V gene has CDR1 LGHDT and CDR2 YNNKEL (reference sequence). The CDR3 coding sequence is TGTGCCAGCAGCCATCCGCCTGGCGAGCAGTACTTC. Translation gives CASSHPPGEQYF.

This clone was counted once. The V and J genes are TRBV3-1 (or the pseudogene TRBV3-2) and TRBJ2-2; D not certain. The V end was cut by 2 bases, the J end by 5 bases, with 3 bases between. The CDR3 consists of 12 residues. Germline assignment: CDR1 LGHDT and CDR2 YNNKEL (reference sequence). The CDR3 DNA sequence: TGTGCCAGCAGCCAATTGACCGGGGAGCTGTTTTTT. It translates to CASSQLTGELFF.

This clone showed up just a few times. The genes are TRBV19 and TRBJ1-1, with D unclear. Trimming left V 3 bases short and J 1 base short, with 6 bases between. The germline gives CDR1 LNHDA, CDR2 SQIVND (reference sequence). This CDR3 has 13 amino acids. The DNA for the CDR3 is TGTGCCAGTAGTATGAAGCCGAACACTGAAGCTTTCTTT. This codes for CASSMKPNTEAFF.

The chain is built from TRBV21-1 and TRBJ2-7; no check of the table's D call, TRBD1, against the DNA was made. TRBV21-1 corresponds to a pseudogene. The CDR3 runs to 14 residues. CDR3 in amino acids: CARDSGQGDYEQYF. The CDR3 region has the DNA TGTGCCAGGGACTCGGGACAGGGAGACTACGAGCAGTACTTC.

The chain combines TRBV18 with TRBJ2-1; TRBD2 aligns across 11 bases. CDR1 and CDR2 (germline): KGHSH, LQKENI. CDR3 length equals 17 residues. V lost 3 bases and J lost 2; bases outside the gene matches: 6. Here the CDR3 reads CASSPTSGSVAYNEQFF. In DNA, the CDR3 is TGTGCCAGCTCACCTACTAGCGGGAGTGTTGCCTACAATGAGCAGTTCTTC.

The chain combines TRBV7-9 with TRBJ1-4; D gene uncertain. Germline CDR1 SEHNR, CDR2 FQNEAQ (reference sequence). Deletions cut 1 base from V and 7 bases from J, with 10 bases between. CDR3 length: 14 amino acids. CDR3 nucleotide sequence: TGTGCCAGCAGCTTAGGGGCCGCGGCTGAAAAACTGTTTTTT. It is translated as CASSLGAAAEKLFF.

The V call is TRBV7-2, the J call TRBJ2-7, with D tentatively TRBD2 (5 bases). V lost 1 base and J 4 bases, leaving 11 bases between the germline ends. Germline values: CDR1 SGHTA, CDR2 FQGNSA. CDR3 length equals 14 residues. CDR3: CASSLGGLGYEQYF. The CDR3 DNA is TGTGCCAGCAGCTTAGGAGGGCTAGGGTACGAGCAGTACTTC.

The V gene is TRBV28, the J gene TRBJ2-7, with no clear D. Germline V gene sequence: CDR1 MDHEN, CDR2 SYDVKM. This CDR3 has 9 amino acids. Trimming took off 10 bases at V and 7 bases at J, with 8 bases between the two ends. In nucleotides, the CDR3 is TGTGCCACCGGGCGAGAGCAGTACTTC. It specifies CATGREQYF.

This chain links TRBV5-1 with TRBJ2-5; the match to TRBD2 covers 13 bases. This CDR3 comprises 16 residues. Per the germline V gene, CDR1 is SGHRS and CDR2 is YFSETQ. The junction had 6 bases not matched to a gene; V was cut back by 3 bases and J by 4 bases. In DNA form, the CDR3 reads TGCGCCAGCAGCTCCGGACTAGCGGGAGAGGGAGAGACCCAGTACTTC. Protein sequence: CASSSGLAGEGETQYF.